Each of the 22 T cell receptor beta chains below was sequenced from the same sample in a study of cytomegalovirus exposure and HLA in healthy donors. PCR amplification relied on 60 Vbeta primers (plus 13 Jbeta primers). Sequencing used immunoSEQ multiplex PCR; TCRdb keeps in-frame clones, though not all of them. This table has about 160,000 clones, 85% appearing once. Input material: PBMCs. These receptors were obtained from a boy between 2 and 10 years old in good health and CMV-seronegative.

The chain joins TRBV19 to TRBJ1-6, with a possible D match to TRBD1 (6 bases). Between the trimmed V and J ends, which lost 3 bases and 7 bases, there was a span of 13 bases. Germline loops: CDR1 LNHDA, CDR2 SQIVND (reference sequence). This CDR3 is built from 15 residues. CDR3 region: CASSIRGTGNSPLHF. The CDR3, as DNA: TGTGCCAGTAGTATCAGAGGAACAGGGAATTCACCCCTCCACTTT.

The V gene is TRBV19, the J gene TRBJ2-5, with TRBD2 identical over 9 bases. This CDR3 region has 16 residues. The ends lost 0 bases at V and 5 bases at J; junction bases unmatched: 7. The germline V gene has CDR1 LNHDA and CDR2 SQIVND (reference sequence). The chain's CDR3 is CASSIDMAGGLETQYF. The CDR3 DNA sequence: TGTGCCAGTAGTATAGATATGGCGGGAGGGTTGGAGACCCAGTACTTC.

The chain links TRBV19 to TRBJ1-5, with TRBD1 identical over 7 bases. J was trimmed by 8 bases and V by 5 bases; bases with no gene match: 6. Germline assignment: CDR1 LNHDA and CDR2 SQIVND (reference sequence). The length of the CDR3 is 13 residues. The CDR3 nucleotides read TGTGCCAGTAGTCCGGGGACAGACGAGCCCCAGCATTTT. Translating gives CASSPGTDEPQHF.

The V call is TRBV14, the J call TRBJ1-1, with a tentative D call TRBD1 (6 bases). CDR1 SGHDN and CDR2 FVKESK come from the germline V gene. V was trimmed by 4 bases and J by 6 bases, leaving 12 bases between them. CDR3 length: 13 amino acids. This CDR3 reads CASSRGTWAEAFF. The CDR3 region has the DNA TGTGCCAGCAGCCGAGGGACATGGGCTGAAGCTTTCTTT.

This chain links TRBV7-9 with TRBJ1-6; no clear D. The CDR3 contains 15 residues. CDR1 and CDR2 from the germline V gene are SEHNR and FQNEAQ (reference sequence). Trimming took 7 bases from V and 0 from J, leaving 10 bases between them. The CDR3 here is CASTDTSSYNSPLHF. The CDR3 DNA is TGTGCCAGCACCGACACGAGCTCCTATAATTCACCCCTCCACTTT.

V and J are TRBV5-1 and TRBJ2-3; maybe TRBD2 (5 bases). This CDR3 is 16 amino acids long. Trimming took 0 bases from V and 1 from J, leaving 12 bases between them. In germline, CDR1 is SGHRS, CDR2 YFSETQ. CDR3 bases: TGCGCCAGCAGCTTGGCCCTGCGGGTTCGCACAGATACGCAGTATTTT. It specifies CASSLALRVRTDTQYF.

This rearrangement joins TRBV29-1 to TRBJ2-2, with TRBD1 matching 7 bases. This CDR3 has 13 residues. CDR1 and CDR2 (germline): SQVTM, ANQGSEA. CDR3 bases: TGCTCCGGGCAGGGGGTCGCCACCGGGGAGCTGTTTTTT. Protein: CSGQGVATGELFF.

This clone is a singleton in its sample. This chain links TRBV5-8 with TRBJ2-7; 9 nucleotides align to TRBD1. The CDR3 consists of 13 residues. Trimming at V came to 5 bases and at J to 1 base, leaving 1 base not matched to a gene. Germline V gene lookup returns CDR1 SGHTS and CDR2 YDEGEE. CDR3 sequence: CASRDRGSYEQYF. In nucleotides, the CDR3 is TGTGCCAGCAGAGACAGGGGGTCCTACGAGCAGTACTTC.

The chain couples TRBV6-5 to TRBJ2-1, with TRBD2 as a possible D gene (6 bases). Germline CDR1 reads MNHEY; CDR2 reads SVGAGI. Trimming took off 8 bases at V and 0 bases at J, with 11 bases between the two ends. CDR3 length: 14 amino acids. CDR3 amino acids: CASRAGLSYNEQFF. CDR3 bases: TGTGCCAGCCGAGCGGGCCTCTCCTACAATGAGCAGTTCTTC.

The chain has TRBV6-4 and TRBJ2-2; the D is unclear. Looked up from germline, CDR1 is MRHNA and CDR2 is SNTAGT. The CDR3 is made up of 12 amino acids. Trimming shortened V by 2 bases and J by 6 bases, and 4 bases separated the two germline ends. CDR3 residues: CASSDLPGELFF. DNA for the CDR3: TGTGCCAGCAGTGACCTTCCCGGGGAGCTGTTTTTT.

The rearrangement joins TRBV6-1 to TRBJ1-4; D remains ambiguous. V lost 7 bases and J 5 bases, leaving 17 bases between the germline ends. Germline V gives CDR1 MNHNS, CDR2 SASEGT. CDR3 length equals 15 residues. The CDR3 bases are TGTGCCAGCAATCCTACGGGGAGCTCCAATGAAAAACTGTTTTTT. Translating gives CASNPTGSSNEKLFF.

The chain recombines TRBV27 with TRBJ1-1, with D maybe TRBD1 (6 bases). This CDR3 comprises 15 residues. Germline V gene lookup returns CDR1 MNHEY and CDR2 SMNVEV (reference sequence). With 5 bases removed from V and 11 bases from J, the gap between germline ends came to 24 bases. CDR3 nucleotides: TGTGCCAGCAGTCCCTACAACAGGGTCCCGGTTCGGGCTTTCTTT. Encoded protein: CASSPYNRVPVRAFF.

This clone was counted a few times. The J gene is TRBJ2-1, the V gene TRBV4-1, with TRBD2 matching 8 bases. This CDR3 has 19 residues. The germline V gene encodes CDR1 MGHRA and CDR2 YSYEKL. Losses at the gene ends were 3 bases for V and 2 bases for J; bases not matched to a gene: 15. CDR3 amino acids: CASSHPSGGPKGAYNEQFF. The CDR3 nucleotides are TGCGCCAGCAGCCATCCCAGCGGGGGCCCCAAAGGCGCCTACAATGAGCAGTTCTTC.

This clone was seen once. This sequence joins TRBV7-3 and TRBJ1-1; 10 positions match TRBD1. J was trimmed by 6 bases and V by 5 bases; bases with no gene match: 6. Per the germline V gene, CDR1 is SGHTA and CDR2 is FQGTGA. CDR3 length equals 14 residues. The CDR3 nucleotides read TGTGCCAGCAGCCCGCGGACAGGGGGGGCTGAAGCTTTCTTT. Translating gives CASSPRTGGAEAFF.

The chain has TRBV10-3 and TRBJ2-5, with a tentative D call TRBD1 (5 bases). The germline gives CDR1 ENHRY, CDR2 SYGVKD. The V and J ends lost 3 bases and 5 bases respectively, with 10 bases between them. The length of the CDR3 is 13 residues. CDR3 coding DNA: TGTGCCATCAGTGACTTCCCAGGGGAGACCCAGTACTTC. Translating it yields CAISDFPGETQYF.

The J gene is TRBJ2-7, the V gene TRBV6-1; tentatively, D is TRBD2 (5 bases). Germline values: CDR1 MNHNS, CDR2 SASEGT. V lost 8 bases and J lost 2, with 16 bases in between. This CDR3 region has 14 residues. This chain's CDR3 is CASSPISGPYEQYF. The CDR3 nucleotides are TGTGCCAGCTCGCCAATCAGCGGTCCCTACGAGCAGTACTTC.

This chain uses TRBV2 with TRBJ2-5; TRBD1 matches at 7 bases. Germline loops: CDR1 SNHLY, CDR2 FYNNEI. CDR3 length equals 13 residues. Trimming took 6 bases from V and 3 from J; bases not matched to a gene: 4. This chain's CDR3 is CASRRGQKETQYF. Written as DNA, the CDR3 is TGTGCCAGCAGGAGGGGGCAGAAAGAGACCCAGTACTTC.

This rearrangement joins TRBV6-1 to TRBJ1-5; D unresolved. Germline V gene data show CDR1 as MNHNS and CDR2 as SASEGT. The V and J ends lost 4 bases and 4 bases respectively, with 17 bases between them. The CDR3 extends over 16 amino acids. The CDR3 sequence: CASSASGGVGNQPQHF. CDR3 DNA: TGTGCCAGCAGTGCCTCCGGCGGGGTCGGGAATCAGCCCCAGCATTTT.

This clone showed up just a few times. The chain combines TRBV30 with TRBJ1-2; D is uncertain. V was clipped by 0 bases and J by 3 bases, with 8 bases between them. The germline V gene encodes CDR1 GTSNPN and CDR2 SVGIG (reference sequence). The CDR3 contains 13 residues. CDR3 DNA: TGTGCCTGGAGTGTGGGCCGAGACTATGGCTACACCTTC. Protein: CAWSVGRDYGYTF.

The DNA for the CDR3 is TGTGCCAGCAGCAAATTGAGGGTGTGGTCCAAAGGGGAAAAACTGTTTTTT. Residues: CASSKLRVWSKGEKLFF. The rearrangement joins TRBV21-1 to TRBJ1-4. TRBV21-1 represents a pseudogene. This CDR3 spans 17 amino acids.

The chain recombines TRBV29-1 with TRBJ1-2, with 7 positions matching TRBD1. V lost 4 bases and J lost 4; bases outside the gene matches: 6. CDR1 is SQVTM and CDR2 is ANQGSEA in the germline V gene. The CDR3 runs 13 residues. The CDR3 loop is CSVAQGLPYGYTF. For the CDR3, the DNA is TGCAGCGTTGCACAGGGGTTACCCTATGGCTACACCTTC. Based on the CDR3 plus reference TRBV29-1 and TRBJ1-2, the full variable domain is SAVISQKPSRDICQRGTSLTIQCQVDSQVTMMFWYRQQPGQSLTLIATANQGSEATYESGFVIDKFPISRPNLTFSTLTVSNMSPEDSSIYLCSVAQGLPYGYTFGSGTRLTVV.

This chain uses TRBV30 with TRBJ1-2; TRBD1 agrees at 8 bases. V dropped 1 base and J dropped 4; count of bases not matched to a gene: 14. Germline lookup yields CDR1 GTSNPN and CDR2 SVGIG (reference sequence). CDR3 length: 17 residues. The DNA for the CDR3 is TGTGCCTGGAGTGACTCTTCCGGGACAGGTTTTTCCTATGGCTACACCTTC. This sequence encodes CAWSDSSGTGFSYGYTF.